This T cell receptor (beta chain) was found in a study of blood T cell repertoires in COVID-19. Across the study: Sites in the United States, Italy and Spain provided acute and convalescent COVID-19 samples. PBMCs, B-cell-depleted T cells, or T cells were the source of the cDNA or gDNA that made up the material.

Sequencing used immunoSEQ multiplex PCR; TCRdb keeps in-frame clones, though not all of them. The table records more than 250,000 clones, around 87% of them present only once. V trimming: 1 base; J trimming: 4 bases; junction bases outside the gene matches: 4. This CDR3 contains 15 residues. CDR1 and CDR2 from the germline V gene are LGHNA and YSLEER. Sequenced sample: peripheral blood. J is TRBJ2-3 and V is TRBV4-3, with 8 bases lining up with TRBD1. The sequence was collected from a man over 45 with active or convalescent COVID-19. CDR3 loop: CASSQGQGMADTQYF. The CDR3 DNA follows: TGCGCCAGCAGCCAAGGACAGGGGATGGCAGATACGCAGTATTTT.